The clone carrying this T cell receptor (beta chain) occurred many times. Its antigen is undetermined. The data were taken from a study of T cells after yellow fever vaccination. Regarding the study as a whole: Shared CD4/CD8 clonotypes were a small share, likely from convergent recombination.

MiXCR was run by TCRdb on the 5' RACE reads, yielding one entry per CDR3 protein. This sample has around 120,000 distinct CDR3 sequences, with more than 5.5% found just once. Germline CDR1 and CDR2: SGHTA and FQGNSA. This CDR3 has 14 residues. The V end was cut by 5 bases, the J end by 2 bases, with 13 bases between. The receptor was derived from a man in his late teens or twenties who received the YFV17D yellow fever vaccine. The sequencing used CD4+ T cells sorted from PBMCs, collected approximately 40 days after the first yellow fever vaccination. The gene calls are TRBV7-2 and TRBJ2-7; no clear D gene. As DNA, the CDR3 is TGTGCCAGCAGCCCAGAGACCACACCCTACGAGCAGTACTTC. This codes for CASSPETTPYEQYF.